These 10 T cell receptor beta chains share one sample of origin, sequenced in a study of CD8+ T cells in alopecia areata. Extraction of RNA preceded its reverse transcription into cDNA, which served as the sequencing template. The method was immunoSEQ multiplex PCR; TCRdb's version includes in-frame clones alone and lacks a portion of them. The repertoire consists of fewer than 110,000 clones, with roughly half occurring once and the leading ten covering 8.8%. Sequencing was performed on CD4+ T cells sorted from blood. The receptors shown here come from a human donor in good health.

This chain uses TRBV7-2 with TRBJ2-3; D is tentatively TRBD1 or TRBD2 (5 bases each). The CDR3 is 14 residues long. Per the germline V gene, CDR1 is SGHTA and CDR2 is FQGNSA. V lost 0 bases and J 4 bases, leaving 8 bases between the germline ends. Here the CDR3 reads CASSLAQGPDTQYF. Written as DNA, the CDR3 is TGTGCCAGCAGCTTAGCCCAGGGACCAGATACGCAGTATTTT. The entire variable domain, with the rest obtained from reference TRBV7-2 and TRBJ2-3, is as follows: GAGVSQSPSNKVTEKGKDVELRCDPISGHTALYWYRQSLGQGLEFLIYFQGNSAPDKSGLPSDRFSAERTGGSVSTLTIQRTQQEDSAVYLCASSLAQGPDTQYFGPGTRLTVL.

The rearrangement joins TRBV28 to TRBJ1-2; a weak D match, TRBD1 (6 bases). The CDR3 contains 14 residues. Germline V gives CDR1 MDHEN, CDR2 SYDVKM. Between the trimmed V and J ends, which lost 4 bases and 4 bases, there was a span of 13 bases. The CDR3 DNA reads as TGTGCCAGCAGTTCTCGGACAGAAATCTATGGCTACACCTTC. It is translated as CASSSRTEIYGYTF.

This clone was seen a handful of times. The chain carries TRBV29-1 and TRBJ1-1; D gene ambiguous. Trimming took 4 bases from V and 8 from J, leaving 14 bases between them. The CDR3 runs 12 residues. CDR1 is SQVTM and CDR2 is ANQGSEA in the germline V gene. The CDR3 sequence is CSVVGWVQEAFF. The CDR3 nucleotides read TGCAGCGTTGTAGGTTGGGTACAGGAAGCTTTCTTT. Full variable domain (outside the CDR3, taken from reference TRBV29-1 and TRBJ1-1): SAVISQKPSRDICQRGTSLTIQCQVDSQVTMMFWYRQQPGQSLTLIATANQGSEATYESGFVIDKFPISRPNLTFSTLTVSNMSPEDSSIYLCSVVGWVQEAFFGQGTRLTVV.

There are a few counts of this clone. CDR3 region: CASSDLLGTEAFF. For the CDR3, the DNA is TGTGCCAGCAGTGATCTTCTGGGCACTGAAGCTTTCTTT. V and J are TRBV25-1 and TRBJ1-1, with D unresolved. Trimming shortened V by 3 bases and J by 4 bases, and 9 bases separated the two germline ends. CDR1 is MGHDK, CDR2 SYGVNS, per germline. This CDR3 has 13 amino acids.

This clone has just one count. The rearrangement links TRBV23-1 to TRBJ2-1; D is undetermined. TRBV23-1 is given ORF status, its function remaining uncertain. V was clipped by 3 bases and J by 0 bases, with 18 bases between them. This CDR3 is 18 amino acids long. CDR3 region: CASSQGRTASSSYNEQFF. The CDR3 nucleotides read TGCGCCAGCAGTCAGGGCCGGACGGCGAGTAGCTCCTACAATGAGCAGTTCTTC.

This chain connects TRBV7-2 to TRBJ2-5; D gene unclear. Germline-derived CDR1 and CDR2 are SGHTA and FQGNSA. Deletions cut 0 bases from V and 0 bases from J, with 5 bases between. CDR3 size: 14 residues. CDR3 bases: TGTGCCAGCAGCTTAGCGGCGAACCAAGAGACCCAGTACTTC. Its protein product is CASSLAANQETQYF.

CDR3 protein: CASSPTETGNTIYF. Here the CDR3 DNA reads TGTGCCAGCAGCCCGACAGAGACTGGAAACACCATATATTTT. The V and J genes are TRBV2 and TRBJ1-3; the D gene is possibly TRBD1 (5 bases). The CDR3 is 14 residues long. Germline V gene lookup returns CDR1 SNHLY and CDR2 FYNNEI. The germline V and J ends were trimmed by 6 bases and 2 bases, with 11 bases remaining between them. The full variable domain, in which reference TRBV2 and TRBJ1-3 provide the parts outside the CDR3, is EPEVTQTPSHQVTQMGQEVILRCVPISNHLYFYWYRQILGQKVEFLVSFYNNEISEKSEIFDDQFSVERPDGSNFTLKIRSTKLEDSAMYFCASSPTETGNTIYFGEGSWLTVV.

This clone was detected a few times. The chain uses TRBV30 and TRBJ2-4; D is possibly TRBD1 or TRBD2 (5 bases each). The germline gives CDR1 GTSNPN, CDR2 SVGIG (reference sequence). This CDR3 is 13 amino acids long. Trimming removed 1 base from V and 4 bases from J, with 8 bases in between. The chain's CDR3 is CAWSGDGKNIQYF. For the CDR3, the DNA is TGTGCCTGGAGTGGGGACGGTAAAAACATTCAGTACTTC.

Turning to this clone: Other DNA sequences in the sample encode the same CDR3. The rearrangement joins TRBV6-6 to TRBJ2-5; no clear D. V was trimmed by 6 bases and J by 2 bases, leaving 4 bases between them. The CDR3 spans 11 residues. Looked up from germline, CDR1 is MNHNY and CDR2 is SVGAGI (reference sequence). CDR3 region: CASSPQETQYF. In nucleotides, the CDR3 is TGTGCCAGCAGCCCACAAGAGACCCAGTACTTC.

Only a few counts were recorded for this clone. The chain couples TRBV29-1 to TRBJ1-1; 7 bases align to TRBD1. The germline CDR1 and CDR2 sequences are SQVTM and ANQGSEA. The CDR3 runs to 13 residues. V was clipped by 5 bases and J by 1 base; unmatched bases: 4. The CDR3 DNA sequence: TGCAGCGTTTCTGGACAGGCGAACACTGAAGCTTTCTTT. Translation gives CSVSGQANTEAFF. The complete variable domain, with remaining parts taken from reference TRBV29-1 and TRBJ1-1, reads SAVISQKPSRDICQRGTSLTIQCQVDSQVTMMFWYRQQPGQSLTLIATANQGSEATYESGFVIDKFPISRPNLTFSTLTVSNMSPEDSSIYLCSVSGQANTEAFFGQGTRLTVV.